These T cell receptor beta chains were read from a single sample in a study of CD8+ T cells in alopecia areata. Assay: immunoSEQ multiplex PCR; the TCRdb copy retains only in-frame clones and omits some. The table lists some 120,000 clones, around 60% of them singletons, with more than 5.5% in the top ten. The source material was CD4+ T cells sorted from blood, sampled at week 4, from a patient treated with tofacitinib. Every receptor here comes from a human donor with alopecia areata. CDR3s include the opening cysteine and the closing phenylalanine or tryptophan. A D gene is named only where the DNA matches it firmly. Clone size is given for some rows only: seen once, a few or many times, or a class if the clone is expanded.

.	TRBV25-1	TRBJ1-2	.	CASWSHRVRDGYTF	TGTGCCAGCTGGTCGCACAGGGTTAGGGATGGCTACACCTTC
TRBD1	TRBV6-5	TRBJ2-3	.	CASSPGQGKTDTQYF	TGTGCCAGCAGCCCTGGACAGGGGAAGACAGATACGCAGTATTTT
TRBD2	TRBV10-3	TRBJ2-1	.	CAISSSGRGNEQFF	TGTGCCATCAGTTCAAGCGGGAGGGGTAATGAGCAGTTCTTC
.	TRBV2	TRBJ2-1	.	CASREDHEQFF	TGTGCCAGCAGGGAGGACCATGAGCAGTTCTTC
.	TRBV2	TRBJ1-2	few	CASTDSGWEGYTF	TGTGCCAGCACCGACTCAGGGTGGGAGGGCTACACCTTC
TRBD2	TRBV5-6	TRBJ2-1	.	CASSFGSGRVHEQFF	TGTGCCAGCAGCTTTGGGTCAGGGAGGGTCCATGAGCAGTTCTTC
TRBD1	TRBV6-6	TRBJ1-1	few	CASSLERTGMNTEAFF	TGTGCCAGCAGTTTAGAGCGGACAGGGATGAACACTGAAGCTTTCTTT
.	TRBV29-1	TRBJ2-3	few	CSTSTGGLGDTQYF	TGCAGCACATCTACTGGGGGGTTAGGAGATACGCAGTATTTT
.	TRBV4-1	TRBJ1-1	.	CASSQLSQILTEAFF	TGCGCCAGCAGCCAACTAAGCCAGATCCTCACTGAAGCTTTCTTT
.	TRBV7-2	TRBJ1-2	.	CASSLGGPVGYTF	TGTGCCAGCAGCTTAGGGGGCCCAGTAGGCTACACCTTC
.	TRBV19	TRBJ2-6	.	CASGHQGGANVLTF	TGTGCCAGTGGCCATCAGGGAGGGGCCAACGTCCTGACTTTC
.	TRBV27	TRBJ1-2	.	CATGGYGYTF	TGTGCCACCGGGGGCTATGGCTACACCTTC
TRBD2	TRBV29-1	TRBJ2-7	.	CSVATSGGAVEQYF	TGCAGCGTTGCGACTAGCGGGGGGGCCGTCGAGCAGTACTTC